Shown below are 30 T cell receptor beta chains from a single sample sequenced in a study of cytomegalovirus exposure and HLA in healthy donors. Use of 60 Vbeta and 13 Jbeta primers characterized the PCR. Libraries were prepared by immunoSEQ multiplex PCR; TCRdb keeps only in-frame clonotypes and omits some of them. Of more than 120,000 clones in the sample, over 80% are singletons; the top ten hold roughly 2.9%. Sequenced material: PBMCs. The receptors here all came from a woman aged 30 to 39 in good health and CMV-seronegative.

The gene calls are TRBV5-4 and TRBJ1-2; 9 bases are a match to TRBD1. Germline V CDR1 and CDR2: SGHNT, YYREEE (reference sequence). V lost 0 bases, J lost 0 bases, and 0 bases stayed unmatched. The CDR3 consists of 15 residues. The CDR3 region is CASSLGQGANYGYTF. CDR3 nucleotides: TGTGCCAGCAGCTTGGGACAGGGGGCTAACTATGGCTACACCTTC. Full variable domain (missing parts from reference TRBV5-4 and TRBJ1-2): ETGVTQSPTHLIKTRGQQVTLRCSSQSGHNTVSWYQQALGQGPQFIFQYYREEENGRGNFPPRFSGLQFPNYSSELNVNALELDDSALYLCASSLGQGANYGYTFGSGTRLTVV.

The chain carries TRBV7-6 and TRBJ2-1; TRBD1 matches 11 bases. Germline V lookup: CDR1 SGHVS, CDR2 FNYEAQ. This CDR3 contains 15 residues. The V segment lost 5 bases and the J segment 3 bases; nucleotides outside the gene matches: 3. The CDR3 loop reads CASSPGTGGYNEQFF. CDR3 in DNA: TGTGCCAGCAGCCCCGGGACAGGGGGCTACAATGAGCAGTTCTTC.

This clone was observed a single time. This chain uses TRBV25-1 with TRBJ1-3; maybe TRBD1 (5 bases). The length of the CDR3 is 16 residues. The germline gives CDR1 MGHDK, CDR2 SYGVNS. Trimming cost V 3 bases and J 0 bases, with 12 bases left between them. The CDR3 DNA sequence: TGTGCCAGCAGTGAGTCGGGGGAGGCCTCTGGAAACACCATATATTTT. The encoded protein is CASSESGEASGNTIYF.

J is TRBJ2-5 and V is TRBV7-6; 7 bases line up with TRBD1. The junction had 9 bases not matched to a gene; V was cut back by 5 bases and J by 3 bases. Germline V gene data show CDR1 as SGHVS and CDR2 as FNYEAQ. This CDR3 is built from 15 residues. For the CDR3, the DNA is TGTGCCAGCAGCGTATTAACAGGGGTCAAAGAGACCCAGTACTTC. Translating it yields CASSVLTGVKETQYF.

V usage is TRBV28 and J usage is TRBJ2-7; maybe TRBD2 (5 bases). The ends were cut back, 6 bases at V and 0 bases at J, with 12 bases in the middle. Germline V gives CDR1 MDHEN, CDR2 SYDVKM. The CDR3 spans 14 residues. CDR3 sequence (DNA): TGTGCCAGCAGCCGTAGCGCGATCTCCTACGAGCAGTACTTC. Encoded protein: CASSRSAISYEQYF. Combining the CDR3 with reference TRBV28 and TRBJ2-7 gives the whole variable domain DVKVTQSSRYLVKRTGEKVFLECVQDMDHENMFWYRQDPGLGLRLIYFSYDVKMKEKGDIPEGYSVSREKKERFSLILESASTNQTSMYLCASSRSAISYEQYFGPGTRLTVT.

The CDR3 DNA follows: TGTGCCAGCAGTTTAAGTCGGCGGGAGTACTCCTACAATGAGCAGTTCTTC. Protein: CASSLSRREYSYNEQFF. The genes are TRBV28 and TRBJ2-1; 7 bases match TRBD2. The CDR3 is made up of 17 amino acids. J lost 0 bases, V lost 2 bases, and 7 bases had no gene match. Germline loops: CDR1 MDHEN, CDR2 SYDVKM. The full variable domain, with the rest looked up from reference TRBV28 and TRBJ2-1, is DVKVTQSSRYLVKRTGEKVFLECVQDMDHENMFWYRQDPGLGLRLIYFSYDVKMKEKGDIPEGYSVSREKKERFSLILESASTNQTSMYLCASSLSRREYSYNEQFFGPGTRLTVL.

This clone was seen only once. The chain combines TRBV9 with TRBJ2-1, with D perhaps TRBD2 (5 bases). The CDR3 loop spans 17 amino acids. Germline V gene sequence: CDR1 SGDLS, CDR2 YYNGEE. Trimming pared 4 bases from V and 7 bases from J, leaving 24 bases between. The DNA for the CDR3 is TGTGCCAGCAGCCGTCAAACGGGCGGGCCCCTGAGTAATGAGCAGTTCTTC. Its protein product is CASSRQTGGPLSNEQFF.

The gene calls are TRBV7-9 and TRBJ2-7; 7 nucleotides match TRBD1. After removal of 9 bases from V and 0 bases from J, the junction contained 11 bases not matched to a gene. The CDR3 consists of 15 residues. CDR1 and CDR2 from the germline V gene are SEHNR and FQNEAQ (reference sequence). The DNA of the CDR3 is TGTGCCAGTACGTCCCGGGACAGATACTCCTACGAGCAGTACTTC. Amino acids: CASTSRDRYSYEQYF.

The chain uses TRBV11-2 and TRBJ2-5; possible D gene TRBD2, 6 bases. The CDR3 spans 13 residues. Germline assignment: CDR1 SGHAT and CDR2 FQNNGV. The germline V and J ends were trimmed by 1 base and 5 bases, with 8 bases remaining between them. The CDR3 DNA follows: TGTGCCAGCAGCTTAGGGGAGGTGGAGACCCAGTACTTC. This translates into CASSLGEVETQYF.

The chain employs TRBV30 and TRBJ2-3, with 7 bases matching TRBD2. The J segment lost 2 bases and the V segment lost 1 base, leaving 9 bases of the junction unmatched. The CDR3 is 16 residues long. The V gene's germline CDR1 is GTSNPN and CDR2 SVGIG (reference sequence). CDR3 loop: CAWSGSSGDPTDTQYF. The CDR3 DNA sequence: TGTGCCTGGAGTGGTTCAAGCGGGGACCCCACAGATACGCAGTATTTT. Complete variable domain (other parts from reference TRBV30 and TRBJ2-3): SQTIHQWPATLVQPVGSPLSLECTVEGTSNPNLYWYRQAAGRGLQLLFYSVGIGQISSEVPQNLSASRPQDRQFILSSKKLLLSDSGFYLCAWSGSSGDPTDTQYFGPGTRLTVL.

The chain uses TRBV28 and TRBJ1-2, with 9 positions matching TRBD1. V trimming: 6 bases; J trimming: 6 bases; junction bases outside the gene matches: 8. This CDR3 is built from 14 residues. Germline CDR1 MDHEN, CDR2 SYDVKM. The CDR3 coding sequence is TGTGCCAGCAGACGGGGACAGGGTTTTGATGGCTACACCTTC. Amino acid sequence: CASRRGQGFDGYTF.

The chain recombines TRBV9 with TRBJ1-6, with 8 bases aligning to TRBD1. This CDR3 spans 16 amino acids. Germline V CDR1 and CDR2: SGDLS, YYNGEE. The ends lost 0 bases at V and 5 bases at J; junction bases unmatched: 4. This CDR3 is CASSVASGGDNSPLHF. The CDR3 DNA is TGTGCCAGCAGCGTAGCTTCAGGGGGCGATAATTCACCCCTCCACTTT.

This clone has a single count. V gene TRBV5-1 combines with J gene TRBJ2-7, with a weak D call TRBD2 (5 bases). V dropped 3 bases and J dropped 1 base, with 11 bases sitting between them. Germline V CDR1 and CDR2: SGHRS, YFSETQ. CDR3 length equals 14 residues. The CDR3 sequence: CASSSLDFSYEQYF. The CDR3 DNA sequence: TGCGCCAGCAGCTCCTTGGACTTTTCCTACGAGCAGTACTTC.

This chain uses TRBV7-9 with TRBJ1-2; 7 bases are shared with TRBD1. V dropped 5 bases and J dropped 4; count of bases not matched to a gene: 7. Germline V gene lookup returns CDR1 SEHNR and CDR2 FQNEAQ (reference sequence). This CDR3 contains 14 residues. For the CDR3, the DNA is TGTGCCAGCAGCATCCTACAGGGGACCTATGGCTACACCTTC. It yields the protein CASSILQGTYGYTF.

This chain joins TRBV10-2 and TRBJ2-1; D possibly corresponds to TRBD2 (6 bases). Trimming stripped 8 bases from V and 5 bases from J, with 19 bases between. This CDR3 comprises 15 residues. Germline loops: CDR1 WSHSY, CDR2 SAAADI. The CDR3 spells CASQIWLAIDNEQFF. CDR3 nucleotides: TGCGCCAGCCAAATTTGGCTAGCGATCGACAATGAGCAGTTCTTC.

The chain carries TRBV7-7 and TRBJ2-2; possibly TRBD1 for D (6 bases). The V end was cut by 8 bases, the J end by 0 bases, with 7 bases between. The germline V gene encodes CDR1 SSHAT and CDR2 FNYEAQ (reference sequence). The CDR3 extends over 13 amino acids. For the CDR3, the DNA is TGTGCCAGCGGGGGCACGAACACCGGGGAGCTGTTTTTT. It specifies CASGGTNTGELFF. The entire variable domain, with the rest obtained from reference TRBV7-7 and TRBJ2-2, is as follows: GAGVSQSPRYKVTKRGQDVTLRCDPISSHATLYWYQQALGQGPEFLTYFNYEAQPDKSGLPSDRFSAERPEGSISTLTIQRTEQRDSAMYRCASGGTNTGELFFGEGSRLTVL.

The rearrangement links TRBV2 to TRBJ2-2; 10 nucleotides match TRBD2. The CDR3 spans 16 residues. CDR1 is SNHLY, CDR2 FYNNEI, per germline. The ends lost 1 base at V and 5 bases at J; junction bases unmatched: 4. CDR3 coding DNA: TGTGCCAGCAGTGAAGGTTTAGCGGGAGGTACCGGGGAGCTGTTTTTT. Its protein product is CASSEGLAGGTGELFF.

The V and J genes are TRBV9 and TRBJ2-5; TRBD2 matches at 9 bases. This CDR3 is 16 amino acids long. Germline loops: CDR1 SGDLS, CDR2 YYNGEE. After removal of 0 bases from V and 4 bases from J, the junction contained 7 bases not matched to a gene. The DNA of the CDR3 is TGTGCCAGCAGCGTAGCGGGCGGGGGGGCCTTAGAGACCCAGTACTTC. Its translation: CASSVAGGGALETQYF. The variable domain in full, with the rest retrieved from reference TRBV9 and TRBJ2-5, is DSGVTQTPKHLITATGQRVTLRCSPRSGDLSVYWYQQSLDQGLQFLIQYYNGEERAKGNILERFSAQQFPDLHSELNLSSLELGDSALYFCASSVAGGGALETQYFGPGTRLLVL.

V usage is TRBV18 and J usage is TRBJ2-7; 8 bases fit TRBD2. Trimming cost V 3 bases and J 6 bases; bases outside gene matches: 7. Germline V gene lookup returns CDR1 KGHSH and CDR2 LQKENI. The length of the CDR3 is 14 residues. CDR3 amino acids: CASSPAGTRGEQYF. Written as DNA, the CDR3 is TGTGCCAGCTCACCGGCCGGGACTAGAGGCGAGCAGTACTTC.

V is TRBV28 and J is TRBJ2-7; TRBD1 matches at 9 bases. The CDR3 is 14 amino acids. V lost 5 bases, J lost 4 bases, and 6 bases stayed unmatched. Looked up from germline, CDR1 is MDHEN and CDR2 is SYDVKM. The CDR3 is CASSNWDRVYEQYF. CDR3 bases: TGTGCCAGCAGTAACTGGGACAGGGTGTACGAGCAGTACTTC.

The J gene is TRBJ1-6, the V gene TRBV7-8; 8 positions agree with TRBD1. The germline V gene has CDR1 SGHVS and CDR2 FQNEAQ. This CDR3 is built from 16 residues. The trim removed 1 base at V and 8 bases at J, leaving 7 bases unmatched. The CDR3 DNA reads as TGTGCCAGCAGCTTAGGCAGGACAGGGTCTCATTCACCCCTCCACTTT. Protein product: CASSLGRTGSHSPLHF.

The V gene is TRBV2, the J gene TRBJ2-7; TRBD1 agrees at 8 bases. Germline V CDR1 and CDR2: SNHLY, FYNNEI. Trimming at V came to 3 bases and at J to 0 bases, leaving 4 bases not matched to a gene. The CDR3 loop spans 15 amino acids. CDR3 protein: CASSERQGTSYEQYF. As DNA, the CDR3 is TGTGCCAGCAGTGAGAGACAGGGGACCTCCTACGAGCAGTACTTC.

The rearrangement links TRBV2 to TRBJ2-7; 9 bases are shared with TRBD1. The CDR3 spans 19 residues. CDR1 is SNHLY and CDR2 is FYNNEI in the germline V gene. Germline trimming cut 6 bases from V and 5 bases from J; bases unmatched to any gene: 23. As DNA, the CDR3 is TGTGCCAGCAGCGTAATCCCGCAAAAGGCCGGGACAGGGTTCGACGAGCAGTACTTC. Its protein product is CASSVIPQKAGTGFDEQYF.

The chain is built from TRBV27 and TRBJ2-7; TRBD2 aligns across 7 bases. The CDR3 runs 14 residues. Trimming removed 3 bases from V and 0 bases from J; junction bases left unmatched: 2. Germline values: CDR1 MNHEY, CDR2 SMNVEV (reference sequence). The CDR3: CASSLGGSSYEQYF. CDR3 nucleotide sequence: TGTGCCAGCAGTTTGGGCGGGAGCTCCTACGAGCAGTACTTC.

The chain couples TRBV15 to TRBJ2-3; tentative D call: TRBD2 (7 bases). Germline CDR1 and CDR2: LNHNV and YYDKDF (reference sequence). The CDR3 has 16 residues. V was pared by 5 bases and J by 1 base, with 16 bases between. The CDR3 reads CATSAGALGGTDTQYF. DNA of the CDR3: TGTGCCACCAGCGCGGGGGCGCTGGGCGGCACAGATACGCAGTATTTT. Supplemented by reference TRBV15 and TRBJ2-3, the full variable domain reads DAMVIQNPRYQVTQFGKPVTLSCSQTLNHNVMYWYQQKSSQAPKLLFHYYDKDFNNEADTPDNFQSRRPNTSFCFLDIRSPGLGDTAMYLCATSAGALGGTDTQYFGPGTRLTVL.

V is TRBV9 and J is TRBJ2-2, with 8 nucleotides matching TRBD2. Germline-derived CDR1 and CDR2 are SGDLS and YYNGEE. With V trimmed by 6 bases and J by 2 bases, 12 bases remained unmatched. The CDR3 runs 17 residues. Here the CDR3 reads CASTSNRGLGNTGELFF. For the CDR3, the DNA is TGTGCCAGCACCTCGAACCGGGGACTAGGAAACACCGGGGAGCTGTTTTTT.

The gene calls are TRBV19 and TRBJ1-5; D gene ambiguous. Per germline, CDR1 LNHDA and CDR2 SQIVND (reference sequence). V was shortened by 3 bases and J by 9 bases, with 9 bases between the two germline ends. The CDR3 sequence is 12 residues long. CDR3 nucleotide sequence: TGTGCCAGTAGTATTTCCGTCCGGCCCCAGCATTTT. Protein product: CASSISVRPQHF.

This rearrangement joins TRBV2 to TRBJ1-2; D is uncertain. Germline lookup yields CDR1 SNHLY and CDR2 FYNNEI. This CDR3 has 13 residues. Trimming pared 6 bases from V and 3 bases from J, leaving 11 bases between. CDR3 residues: CASRRHGDYGYTF. CDR3 sequence (DNA): TGTGCCAGCAGAAGGCACGGGGACTATGGCTACACCTTC.

This clone was observed a few times. The V and J genes are TRBV18 and TRBJ2-3; no clear D. Germline CDR1 reads KGHSH; CDR2 reads LQKENI. V lost 1 base and J lost 0, with 8 bases in between. The CDR3 covers 15 residues. CDR3 loop: CASSPLPSSTDTQYF. For the CDR3, the DNA is TGTGCCAGCTCACCACTTCCTAGTAGCACAGATACGCAGTATTTT.

This clone has just a few counts. CDR3 nucleotide sequence: TGCGCCAGCAGCCAAGATGGGACAGGGGTCTCACCCCTCCACTTT. It encodes CASSQDGTGVSPLHF. The chain recombines TRBV4-3 with TRBJ1-6, with 10 bases aligning to TRBD1. CDR1 and CDR2 (germline): LGHNA, YSLEER. There are 15 residues in the CDR3. Trimming cost V 0 bases and J 10 bases; bases outside gene matches: 3.